Each of the 14 T cell receptor beta chains below was sequenced from the same sample in a study of T cell responses to AZD1222 COVID-19 vaccine (dated by TCRdb to about 2021). This specimen's time point label, per the study, means: about 28 days (+/-7) after the second vaccine dose. Preparation of the library involved the immunoSEQ multiplex PCR assay. What TCRdb holds here is the immuneACCESS table cut down to in-frame rearrangements. Part of the clones is not present; checked against another copy, under half of the missing clones reflect an unresolved V gene, and the others are unexplained. Here the sample has about 120,000 clones; just over 90% occur a single time. The ten largest clones represent more than 4.5% of the sample. The sample in question was peripheral blood, obtained 28 days after the second AZD1222 dose. These receptors originate from an adult who received the AZD1222 COVID-19 vaccine.

The chain combines TRBV27 with TRBJ2-7; tentatively, D is TRBD2 (6 bases). The V gene lost 7 bases and the J gene lost 5 bases, with 12 bases spanning the gap. From germline, CDR1 is MNHEY and CDR2 SMNVEV (reference sequence). This CDR3 comprises 12 residues. The CDR3 region is CASKAGRNEQYF. DNA of the CDR3: TGTGCCAGCAAGGCGGGGCGGAACGAGCAGTACTTC.

The gene calls are TRBV27 and TRBJ2-7, with 12 bases matching TRBD2. The CDR3 runs to 14 residues. V was pared by 4 bases and J by 5 bases, with 3 bases of the junction left unmatched. CDR1 MNHEY and CDR2 SMNVEV come from the germline V gene (reference sequence). CDR3 DNA: TGTGCCAGCAGTTACCTAGCGGGAGGGGACGAGCAGTACTTC. Translation gives CASSYLAGGDEQYF.

The chain recombines TRBV6-5 with TRBJ1-1, with TRBD1 identical over 8 bases. This CDR3 has 13 amino acids. J gave up 7 bases and V 5 bases, and 6 bases lay outside the gene matches. Per the germline V gene, CDR1 is MNHEY and CDR2 is SVGAGI. CDR3 sequence reads: CASSRTGFGEAFF. CDR3 sequence (DNA): TGTGCCAGCAGTCGGACAGGGTTTGGTGAAGCTTTCTTT.

V usage is TRBV12-3 or TRBV12-4 and J usage is TRBJ2-7; D unclear. Trimming pared 6 bases from V and 4 bases from J, leaving 4 bases between. CDR3 size: 10 residues. In DNA form, the CDR3 reads TGTGCCAGCAGCTCGTACGAGCAGTACTTC. This gives the protein CASSSYEQYF.

The J gene is TRBJ1-2, the V gene TRBV5-1; D possibly corresponds to TRBD1 (6 bases). CDR3 length equals 14 residues. Trimming removed 7 bases at V and 4 bases at J, with 17 bases between. Germline CDR1 is SGHRS and CDR2 is YFSETQ. CDR3 DNA: TGCGCCAGCGGAACCGGGGGCGGAGGCTATGGCTACACCTTC. This translates into CASGTGGGGYGYTF. Based on the CDR3 plus reference TRBV5-1 and TRBJ1-2, the full variable domain is KAGVTQTPRYLIKTRGQQVTLSCSPISGHRSVSWYQQTPGQGLQFLFEYFSETQRNKGNFPGRFSGRQFSNSRSEMNVSTLELGDSALYLCASGTGGGGYGYTFGSGTRLTVV.

V gene TRBV12-3 or TRBV12-4 combines with J gene TRBJ2-1; 7 nucleotides agree with TRBD2. There are 13 residues in the CDR3. With 8 bases clipped from V and 4 bases from J, the junction kept 5 bases outside the gene matches. Here the CDR3 reads CASQRGSYNEQFF. DNA of the CDR3: TGTGCCAGCCAGCGGGGATCTTACAATGAGCAGTTCTTC.

The chain links TRBV5-1 to TRBJ1-3; 7 bases agree with TRBD1. The CDR3 sequence is 15 residues long. With 4 bases clipped from V and 2 bases from J, the junction kept 6 bases outside the gene matches. Germline lookup yields CDR1 SGHRS and CDR2 YFSETQ. CDR3 coding DNA: TGCGCCAGCAGCCCGGACAGGTCGCCTGGAAACACCATATATTTT. It encodes CASSPDRSPGNTIYF.

The chain carries TRBV5-4 and TRBJ1-2; D gene unclear. This CDR3 comprises 14 residues. The germline V gene encodes CDR1 SGHNT and CDR2 YYREEE (reference sequence). Trimming cost V 1 base and J 2 bases, with 9 bases left between them. DNA of the CDR3: TGTGCCAGCAGCTTGAGGGTGGGGAACTATGGCTACACCTTC. This codes for CASSLRVGNYGYTF. The variable domain in full, with the rest retrieved from reference TRBV5-4 and TRBJ1-2, is ETGVTQSPTHLIKTRGQQVTLRCSSQSGHNTVSWYQQALGQGPQFIFQYYREEENGRGNFPPRFSGLQFPNYSSELNVNALELDDSALYLCASSLRVGNYGYTFGSGTRLTVV.

J is TRBJ1-1 and V is TRBV7-2, with D maybe TRBD1 (6 bases). V was trimmed by 1 base and J by 5 bases, leaving 8 bases between them. CDR1 is SGHTA and CDR2 is FQGNSA in the germline V gene. The CDR3 extends over 13 amino acids. CDR3 loop: CASSLDQGTEAFF. Here the CDR3 DNA reads TGTGCCAGCAGCTTAGATCAGGGGACTGAAGCTTTCTTT.

This clone showed up just once. The V call is TRBV7-6, the J call TRBJ2-7; D is ambiguous. The V gene's germline CDR1 is SGHVS and CDR2 FNYEAQ. The CDR3 runs 17 residues. The V end lost 0 bases, the J end lost 3 bases, and 18 bases lay between the germline ends. This CDR3 reads CASSLAAFGAAYYEQYF. In nucleotides, the CDR3 is TGTGCCAGCAGCTTAGCGGCATTTGGAGCTGCTTACTACGAGCAGTACTTC.

The rearrangement uses TRBV7-2 and TRBJ2-1; 10 nucleotides match TRBD2. The J segment lost 5 bases and the V segment lost 4 bases, leaving 5 bases of the junction unmatched. Per germline, CDR1 SGHTA and CDR2 FQGNSA. The length of the CDR3 is 15 residues. The chain's CDR3 is CASSSTSGVDNEQFF. In DNA form, the CDR3 reads TGTGCCAGCAGCTCCACTAGCGGGGTTGACAATGAGCAGTTCTTC.

The rearrangement joins TRBV24-1 to TRBJ2-3; 9 bases map to TRBD2. Germline CDR1 reads KGHDR; CDR2 reads SFDVKD. J was trimmed by 0 bases and V by 5 bases; bases with no gene match: 17. The CDR3 spans 20 residues. The CDR3 nucleotides are TGTGCCACCAGTGCCCGACTAGCGGAACCCTCCGGAGCTAGCACAGATACGCAGTATTTT. Translation: CATSARLAEPSGASTDTQYF.

The V gene is TRBV2, the J gene TRBJ1-2; no definite D call. With 6 bases removed from V and 2 bases from J, the gap between germline ends came to 13 bases. From germline, CDR1 is SNHLY and CDR2 FYNNEI. This CDR3 comprises 14 residues. CDR3 region: CASRDRTVNYGYTF. DNA of the CDR3: TGTGCCAGCAGGGACCGGACGGTCAACTATGGCTACACCTTC.

The rearrangement links TRBV2 to TRBJ1-1; D is uncertain. This CDR3 is built from 14 residues. Between the trimmed V and J ends, which lost 1 base and 11 bases, there was a span of 17 bases. Germline values: CDR1 SNHLY, CDR2 FYNNEI. The CDR3 loop reads CASSEEVRGRQAFF. CDR3 nucleotide sequence: TGTGCCAGCAGTGAAGAGGTTCGAGGGCGGCAGGCTTTCTTT.